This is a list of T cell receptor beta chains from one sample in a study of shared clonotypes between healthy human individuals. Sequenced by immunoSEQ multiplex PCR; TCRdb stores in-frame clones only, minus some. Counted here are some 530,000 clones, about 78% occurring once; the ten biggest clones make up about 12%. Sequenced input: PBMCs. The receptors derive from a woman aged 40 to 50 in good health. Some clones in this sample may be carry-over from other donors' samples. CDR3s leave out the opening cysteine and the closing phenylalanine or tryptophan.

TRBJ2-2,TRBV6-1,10,ASRIPTGELF
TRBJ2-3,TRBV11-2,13,ASRFGTGAADTQY
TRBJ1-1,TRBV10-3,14,AIRAPGQGRDTEAF
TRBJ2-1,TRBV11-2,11,ASSLGLDNEQF
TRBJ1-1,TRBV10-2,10,ASRVNREKAF
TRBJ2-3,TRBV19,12,ASSIQGVPDTQY
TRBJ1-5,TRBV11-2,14,ASSSYRTGSNQPQH
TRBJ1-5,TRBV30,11,AWTGGGNQPQH
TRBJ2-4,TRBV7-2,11,ASSSLLGDIQY
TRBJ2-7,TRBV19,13,ASSPQGGFSYEQY
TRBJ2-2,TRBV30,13,AWSVLGPNTGELF
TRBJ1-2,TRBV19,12,ASSIPGINYGYT
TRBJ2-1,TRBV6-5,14,ASSYSASATHNEQF
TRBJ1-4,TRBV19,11,ASSIEGNEKLF
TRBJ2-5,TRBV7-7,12,ASSQTGLTETQY
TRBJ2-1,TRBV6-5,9,ASSTQREQF
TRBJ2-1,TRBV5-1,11,ASRWTGGDEQF
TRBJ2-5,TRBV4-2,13,ASSPKPSAQETQY
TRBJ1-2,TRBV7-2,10,ASTAGPYGYT
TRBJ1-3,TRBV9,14,ASSVDPQGTGNTIY
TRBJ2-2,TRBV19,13,ASNPMAANTGELF
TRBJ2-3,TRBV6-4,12,ASRTSQAADTQY
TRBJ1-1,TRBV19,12,ASSITGAGTEAF
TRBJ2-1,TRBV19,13,ASKPRRGSYNEQF